This passage covers 4 T cell receptor beta chains from one sample sequenced in a study of vaccination effects on CD4 cells after COVID-19. Using immunoSEQ multiplex PCR, the repertoire was profiled, and TCRdb retains in-frame clones only, with some absent. The table lists 25,000 to 30,000 clones, approximately 70% of them singletons. Their antigens are not known. Using viral peptide pools, the ViraFEST assay grew out antigen-specific CD4+ T cells prior to sequencing. Researchers isolated CD4+ T cells once approximately eleven days of culture had elapsed. Each participant received a vaccine that was either BNT162b2 or mRNA-1273, given as two doses. Source: CD4+ T cells from PBMCs cultured with HCoV-229E spike peptides, taken after COVID-19 vaccination. Source of these receptors: a human donor who received a COVID-19 vaccine.

J is TRBJ1-1 and V is TRBV6-5; D is possibly TRBD1 (5 bases). Looked up from germline, CDR1 is MNHEY and CDR2 is SVGAGI. CDR3 length: 15 amino acids. V shed 5 bases and J shed 1 base, with 14 bases lying between them. The CDR3 coding sequence is TGTGCCAGCAGTCCCCGGACACTCCAGAACACTGAAGCTTTCTTT. Translating it yields CASSPRTLQNTEAFF.

This rearrangement joins TRBV2 to TRBJ1-1; D is ambiguous. Germline V lookup: CDR1 SNHLY, CDR2 FYNNEI. V lost 9 bases and J 7 bases, leaving 12 bases between the germline ends. This CDR3 is built from 11 residues. The CDR3 sequence: CASLDGGEAFF. CDR3 bases: TGTGCCAGTCTAGACGGAGGTGAAGCTTTCTTT.

There are a few counts of this clone. The chain joins TRBV11-3 to TRBJ2-1, with 10 positions matching TRBD1. This CDR3 contains 18 residues. Germline trimming cut 0 bases from V and 2 bases from J; bases unmatched to any gene: 7. CDR1 SGHNT and CDR2 YENEEA come from the germline V gene. CDR3 sequence (DNA): TGTGCCAGCAGCTTAGATCAATCAGGGACAGGGGCCTACAATGAGCAGTTCTTC. It yields the protein CASSLDQSGTGAYNEQFF.

V gene TRBV5-6 combines with J gene TRBJ2-5; TRBD2 might be the D (5 bases). Germline CDR1 is SGHDT and CDR2 is YYEEEE. The CDR3 length is 15 residues. V was shortened by 2 bases and J by 5 bases, with 16 bases between the two germline ends. The CDR3 here is CASSFAGGLIETQYF. In DNA, the CDR3 is TGTGCCAGCAGCTTCGCCGGCGGGCTAATCGAGACCCAGTACTTC. The variable domain in full, completed from reference TRBV5-6 and TRBJ2-5, reads DAGVTQSPTHLIKTRGQQVTLRCSPKSGHDTVSWYQQALGQGPQFIFQYYEEEERQRGNFPDRFSGHQFPNYSSELNVNALLLGDSALYLCASSFAGGLIETQYFGPGTRLLVL.